Listed here are 12 T cell receptor beta chains from one sample, sequenced in a study of T cell repertoires in cytomegalovirus infection. TCRdb analysed the reads with MiXCR anew, one entry per CDR3 protein. The sample records about 460,000 distinct CDR3 sequences, about 10% being singletons. Sequencing was performed on PBMCs. The receptor source for this set is a human donor in good health (CMV status not recorded). Some clones in this sample may be carry-over from other donors' samples.

The sample holds many counts of this clonotype. At one end, the junction sequence differs from germline, possibly due to a read error. The gene calls are TRBV7-7 and TRBJ2-3, with TRBD2 matching over 9 bases. There are 17 residues in the CDR3. Germline V gene lookup returns CDR1 SSHAT and CDR2 FNYEAQ (reference sequence). This CDR3 is CASSLSTGGRGTDTQYF. The CDR3 bases are TGTGCTAGCAGCTTATCAACCGGCGGGAGGGGCACAGATACGCAGTATTTT.

The sample holds a few counts of this clonotype. The V call is TRBV10-2, the J call TRBJ2-7; TRBD2 agrees at 7 bases. Germline assignment: CDR1 WSHSY and CDR2 SAAADI. Trimming cost V 7 bases and J 4 bases; bases outside gene matches: 7. The CDR3 consists of 13 residues. In nucleotides, the CDR3 is TGCGCCAGCAATGGAGGGAGGGGTTACGAGCAGTACTTC. Its translation is CASNGGRGYEQYF.

In its sample, this clonotype was seen many times. Written as DNA, the CDR3 is TGTGCCAGCAGTGAACAAGCCTCCTCTGGAAACACCATATATTTT. The encoded protein is CASSEQASSGNTIYF. This chain links TRBV6-1 with TRBJ1-3; no clear D. This CDR3 comprises 15 residues. V lost 2 bases to trimming and J lost 0 bases, with 8 bases between them. Per the germline V gene, CDR1 is MNHNS and CDR2 is SASEGT.

This clonotype was found many times. The J gene is TRBJ2-1, the V gene TRBV11-2; D assignment may be TRBD1 or TRBD2 (6 bases each). Trimming cost V 3 bases and J 9 bases, with 12 bases left between them. CDR3 length: 13 residues. Germline V gene sequence: CDR1 SGHAT, CDR2 FQNNGV. The CDR3 spells CASSFQGRGEQFF. The CDR3, as DNA: TGTGCCAGCAGCTTTCAGGGGCGGGGTGAGCAGTTCTTC.

This clonotype was seen more than once but under ten times. V usage is TRBV2 and J usage is TRBJ1-1, with D possibly matching TRBD1 (5 bases). Looked up from germline, CDR1 is SNHLY and CDR2 is FYNNEI. V lost 8 bases to trimming and J lost 4 bases, with 8 bases between them. The CDR3 consists of 11 residues. CDR3 protein: CASLGPTEAFF. The CDR3 bases are TGTGCCAGCCTGGGACCCACTGAAGCTTTCTTT.

The chain uses TRBV20-1 and TRBJ2-1, with a possible D match to TRBD2 (6 bases). V shed 0 bases and J shed 0 bases, with 12 bases lying between them. The CDR3 runs to 16 residues. The germline V gene encodes CDR1 DFQATT and CDR2 SNEGSKA (reference sequence). The CDR3 reads CSAREGGTSSYNEQFF. The CDR3 coding sequence is TGCAGTGCTAGAGAAGGCGGGACGAGCTCCTACAATGAGCAGTTCTTC.

This clonotype was seen only a few times. The rearrangement links TRBV5-5 to TRBJ1-5; no reliable D call. Germline V gene data show CDR1 as SGHKS and CDR2 as YYEKEE (reference sequence). V lost 4 bases and J lost 2, with 7 bases in between. This CDR3 region has 13 residues. CDR3 coding DNA: TGTGCCAGCAGCACGGCGGGCAATCAGCCCCAGCATTTT. This codes for CASSTAGNQPQHF.

In this sample, this clonotype turned up many times. The chain recombines TRBV28 with TRBJ2-4; D tentatively reads TRBD1 or TRBD2 (7 bases each). CDR1 and CDR2 (germline): MDHEN, SYDVKM. V was cut by 8 bases and J by 5 bases, with 19 bases left in between. CDR3 size: 15 residues. The CDR3 DNA reads as TGTGCCAGCCTCAGGGGGGGGGATTTGGAAAACATTCAGTACTTC. Residues: CASLRGGDLENIQYF. The whole variable domain, remainder taken from reference TRBV28 and TRBJ2-4, is DVKVTQSSRYLVKRTGEKVFLECVQDMDHENMFWYRQDPGLGLRLIYFSYDVKMKEKGDIPEGYSVSREKKERFSLILESASTNQTSMYLCASLRGGDLENIQYFGAGTRLSVL.

This clonotype was seen many times. Here the CDR3 reads CASSPPQVSKGEKLFF. CDR3 sequence (DNA): TGTGCCAGCAGCCCCCCTCAAGTCTCCAAGGGTGAAAAACTGTTTTTT. The chain links TRBV28 to TRBJ1-4; D not certain. CDR1 MDHEN and CDR2 SYDVKM come from the germline V gene. The CDR3 is made up of 16 amino acids. Trimming pared 6 bases from V and 7 bases from J, leaving 21 bases between.

This clonotype was seen many times. The chain carries TRBV5-1 and TRBJ2-2, with TRBD1 identical over 7 bases. CDR3 length: 15 residues. With 0 bases clipped from V and 4 bases from J, the junction kept 3 bases outside the gene matches. Per germline, CDR1 SGHRS and CDR2 YFSETQ. The CDR3 sequence: CASSLEGAATGELFF. CDR3 nucleotide sequence: TGCGCCAGCAGCTTGGAGGGGGCGGCCACCGGGGAGCTGTTTTTT.

This clonotype was seen ten or more times. The V call is TRBV7-2, the J call TRBJ2-1; weak D call: TRBD2 (6 bases). CDR1 and CDR2 (germline): SGHTA, FQGNSA. This CDR3 comprises 15 residues. V lost 4 bases and J lost 7, with 17 bases in between. CDR3 protein: CASSSSSGTWNEQFF. The CDR3 nucleotides read TGTGCCAGCAGCTCGTCATCAGGGACTTGGAATGAGCAGTTCTTC.

This clonotype was counted between two and nine times. J is TRBJ1-4 and V is TRBV2; a possible D gene is TRBD1 (5 bases). Germline CDR1 SNHLY, CDR2 FYNNEI. Trimming cost V 6 bases and J 6 bases, with 14 bases left between them. This CDR3 is built from 14 residues. The CDR3 DNA follows: TGTGCCAGCAGCGATTCTTCCAGGGATGAAAAACTGTTTTTT. The encoded protein is CASSDSSRDEKLFF. Drawing the rest from reference TRBV2 and TRBJ1-4, the complete variable domain is EPEVTQTPSHQVTQMGQEVILRCVPISNHLYFYWYRQILGQKVEFLVSFYNNEISEKSEIFDDQFSVERPDGSNFTLKIRSTKLEDSAMYFCASSDSSRDEKLFFGSGTQLSVL.